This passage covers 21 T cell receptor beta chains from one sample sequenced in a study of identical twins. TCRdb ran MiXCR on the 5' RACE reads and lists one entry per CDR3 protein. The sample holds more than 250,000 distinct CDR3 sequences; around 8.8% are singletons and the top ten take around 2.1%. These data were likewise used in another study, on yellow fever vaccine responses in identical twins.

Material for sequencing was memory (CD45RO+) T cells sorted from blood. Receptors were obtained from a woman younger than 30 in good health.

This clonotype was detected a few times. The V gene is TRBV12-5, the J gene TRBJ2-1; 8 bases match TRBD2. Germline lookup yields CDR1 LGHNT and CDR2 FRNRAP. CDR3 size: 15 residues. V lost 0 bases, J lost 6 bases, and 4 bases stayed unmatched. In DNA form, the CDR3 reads TGTGCTAGTGGTTTGGTCCGGGGGGGCGTCAATGAGCAGTTCTTC. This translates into CASGLVRGGVNEQFF.

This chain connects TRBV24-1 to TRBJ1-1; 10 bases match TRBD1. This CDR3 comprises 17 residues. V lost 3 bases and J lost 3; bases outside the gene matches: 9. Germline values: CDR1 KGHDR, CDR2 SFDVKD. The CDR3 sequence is CATSDPGTGVGDTEAFF. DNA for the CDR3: TGTGCCACCAGTGATCCCGGGACAGGGGTAGGGGACACTGAAGCTTTCTTT.

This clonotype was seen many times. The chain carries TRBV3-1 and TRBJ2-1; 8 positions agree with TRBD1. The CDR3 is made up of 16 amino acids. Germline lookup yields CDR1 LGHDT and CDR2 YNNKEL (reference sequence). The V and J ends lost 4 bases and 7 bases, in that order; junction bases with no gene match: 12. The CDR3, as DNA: TGTGCCAGCAGCCTGATAGCGGCAGGGGGCGGAAATGAGCAGTTCTTC. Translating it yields CASSLIAAGGGNEQFF.

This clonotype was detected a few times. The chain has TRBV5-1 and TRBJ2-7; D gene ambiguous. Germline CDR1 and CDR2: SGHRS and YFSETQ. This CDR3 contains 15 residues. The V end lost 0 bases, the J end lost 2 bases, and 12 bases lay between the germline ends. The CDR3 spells CASSLAGQVTYEQYF. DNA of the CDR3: TGCGCCAGCAGCTTGGCCGGGCAGGTGACCTACGAGCAGTACTTC.

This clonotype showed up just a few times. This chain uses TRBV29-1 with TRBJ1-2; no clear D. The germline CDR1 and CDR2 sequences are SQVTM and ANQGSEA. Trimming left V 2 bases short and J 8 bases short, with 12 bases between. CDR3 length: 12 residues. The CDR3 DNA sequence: TGCAGCGTTGAAAGACCCCCGGGAGGCTACACCTTC. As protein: CSVERPPGGYTF. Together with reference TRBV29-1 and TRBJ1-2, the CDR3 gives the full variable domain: SAVISQKPSRDICQRGTSLTIQCQVDSQVTMMFWYRQQPGQSLTLIATANQGSEATYESGFVIDKFPISRPNLTFSTLTVSNMSPEDSSIYLCSVERPPGGYTFGSGTRLTVV.

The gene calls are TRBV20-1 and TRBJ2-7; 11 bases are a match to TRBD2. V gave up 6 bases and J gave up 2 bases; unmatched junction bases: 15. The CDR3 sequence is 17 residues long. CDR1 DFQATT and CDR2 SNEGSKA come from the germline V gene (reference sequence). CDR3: CSAYSTSGGPYPYEQYV. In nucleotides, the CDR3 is TGCAGTGCATATTCTACTAGCGGGGGCCCATACCCCTACGAGCAGTACGTC.

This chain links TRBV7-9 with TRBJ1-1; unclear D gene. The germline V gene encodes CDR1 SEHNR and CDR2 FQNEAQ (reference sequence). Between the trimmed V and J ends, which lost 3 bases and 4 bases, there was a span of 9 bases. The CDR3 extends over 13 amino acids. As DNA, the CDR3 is TGTGCCAGCAGCTTTTCGGGCCTCACTGAAGCTTTCTTT. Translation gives CASSFSGLTEAFF.

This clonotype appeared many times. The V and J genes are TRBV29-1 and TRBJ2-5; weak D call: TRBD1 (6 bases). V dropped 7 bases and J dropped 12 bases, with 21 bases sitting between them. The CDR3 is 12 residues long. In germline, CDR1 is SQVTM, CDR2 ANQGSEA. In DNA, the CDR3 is TGCAGCGCTCGATTGAACAGGGCCGAGGAGTACTTC. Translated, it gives CSARLNRAEEYF.

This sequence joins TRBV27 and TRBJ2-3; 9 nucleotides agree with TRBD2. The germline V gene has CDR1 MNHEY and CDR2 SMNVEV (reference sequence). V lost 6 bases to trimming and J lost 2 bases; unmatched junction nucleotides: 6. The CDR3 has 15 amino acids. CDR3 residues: CASRKSGRNTDTQYF. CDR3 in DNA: TGTGCCAGCAGAAAAAGCGGGAGGAACACAGATACGCAGTATTTT.

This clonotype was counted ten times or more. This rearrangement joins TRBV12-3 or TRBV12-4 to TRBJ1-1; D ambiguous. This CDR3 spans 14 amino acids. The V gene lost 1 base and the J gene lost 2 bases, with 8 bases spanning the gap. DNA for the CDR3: TGTGCCAGCAGTTTAGATAGGGATAACACTGAAGCTTTCTTT. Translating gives CASSLDRDNTEAFF.

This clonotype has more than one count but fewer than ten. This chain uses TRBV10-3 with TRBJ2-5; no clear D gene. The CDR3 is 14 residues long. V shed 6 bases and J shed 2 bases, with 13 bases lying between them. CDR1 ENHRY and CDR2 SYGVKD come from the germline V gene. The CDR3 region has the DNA TGTGCCATCAGGGCGGCACTGGTTCAAGAGACCCAGTACTTC. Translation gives CAIRAALVQETQYF.

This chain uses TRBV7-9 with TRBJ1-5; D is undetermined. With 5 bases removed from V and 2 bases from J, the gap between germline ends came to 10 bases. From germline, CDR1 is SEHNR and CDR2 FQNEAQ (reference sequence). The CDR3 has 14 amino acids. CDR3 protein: CASSPGNGNQPQHF. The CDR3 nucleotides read TGTGCCAGCAGCCCTGGGAACGGCAATCAGCCCCAGCATTTT.

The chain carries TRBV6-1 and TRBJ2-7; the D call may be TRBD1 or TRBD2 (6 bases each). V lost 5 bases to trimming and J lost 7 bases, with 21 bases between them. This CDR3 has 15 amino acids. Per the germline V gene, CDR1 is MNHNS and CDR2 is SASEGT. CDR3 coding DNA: TGTGCCAGCAGTCCTCAGGGACTCGGCCAGGGGGAGCAGTACGTC. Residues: CASSPQGLGQGEQYV.

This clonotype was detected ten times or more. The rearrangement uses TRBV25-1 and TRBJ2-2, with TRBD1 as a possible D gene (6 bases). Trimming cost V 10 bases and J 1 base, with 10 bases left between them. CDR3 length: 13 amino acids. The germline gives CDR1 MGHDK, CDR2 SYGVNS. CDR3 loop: CATTGQNTGELFF. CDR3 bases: TGTGCCACCACGGGACAGAACACCGGGGAGCTGTTTTTT.

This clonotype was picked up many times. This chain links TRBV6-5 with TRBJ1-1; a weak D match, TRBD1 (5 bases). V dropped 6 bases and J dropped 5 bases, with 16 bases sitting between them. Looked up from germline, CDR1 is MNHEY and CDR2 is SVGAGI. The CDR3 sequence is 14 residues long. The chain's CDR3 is CASRNSGLRTEAFF. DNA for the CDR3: TGTGCCAGCAGAAACTCAGGGTTACGGACTGAAGCTTTCTTT.

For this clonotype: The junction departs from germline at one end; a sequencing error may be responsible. CDR3 sequence: CASSWGGESQYF. The DNA for the CDR3 is TGTGCCAGCAGTTGGGGGGGGGAGAGCCAGTACTTC. This chain joins TRBV28 and TRBJ2-5; 7 bases map to TRBD2. Per germline, CDR1 MDHEN and CDR2 SYDVKM. This CDR3 has 12 residues.

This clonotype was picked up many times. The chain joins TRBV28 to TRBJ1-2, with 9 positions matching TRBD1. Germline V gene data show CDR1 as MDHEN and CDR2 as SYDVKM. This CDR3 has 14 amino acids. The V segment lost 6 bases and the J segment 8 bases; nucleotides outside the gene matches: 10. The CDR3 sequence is CASRSGQGVEGYTF. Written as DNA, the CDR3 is TGTGCCAGCAGGTCGGGACAGGGAGTAGAAGGCTACACCTTC.

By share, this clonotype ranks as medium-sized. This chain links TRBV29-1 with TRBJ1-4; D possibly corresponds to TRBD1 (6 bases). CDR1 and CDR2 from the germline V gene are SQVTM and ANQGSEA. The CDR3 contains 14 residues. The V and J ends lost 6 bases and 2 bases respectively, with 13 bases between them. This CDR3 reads CSVGAEGTNEKLFF. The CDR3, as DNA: TGCAGCGTGGGGGCAGAGGGGACTAATGAAAAACTGTTTTTT.

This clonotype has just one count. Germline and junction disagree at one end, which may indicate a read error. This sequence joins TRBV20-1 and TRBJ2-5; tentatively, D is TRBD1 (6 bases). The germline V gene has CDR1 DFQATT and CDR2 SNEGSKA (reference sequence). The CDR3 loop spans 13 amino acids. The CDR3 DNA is TGCAGTGCGCCGGACAGAGTCCAAGGGACCCAGTACTTC. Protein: CSAPDRVQGTQYF.

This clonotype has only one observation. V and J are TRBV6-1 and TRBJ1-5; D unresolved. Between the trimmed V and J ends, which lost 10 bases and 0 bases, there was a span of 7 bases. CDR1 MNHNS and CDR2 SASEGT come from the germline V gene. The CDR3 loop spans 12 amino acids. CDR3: CATLISNQPQHF. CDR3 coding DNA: TGTGCCACCCTCATTAGCAATCAGCCCCAGCATTTT.

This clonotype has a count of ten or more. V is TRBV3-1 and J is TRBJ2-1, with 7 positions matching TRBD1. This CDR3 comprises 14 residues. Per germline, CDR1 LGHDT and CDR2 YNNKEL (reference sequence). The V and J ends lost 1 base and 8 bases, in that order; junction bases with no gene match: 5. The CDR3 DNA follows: TGTGCCAGCAGCCAAGGGACAGGTTGGGATGAGCAGTTCTTC. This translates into CASSQGTGWDEQFF.